Sequencing of this TCR beta chain was carried out in a study of T cell changes during pregnancy in multiple sclerosis. Assay: immunoSEQ multiplex PCR; the TCRdb copy retains only in-frame clones and omits some. The data contain tens of thousands of clones, 90% to 95% of them singletons. Trimming cost V 7 bases and J 4 bases; bases outside gene matches: 17. CDR3 length equals 16 residues. Germline CDR1 SGHRS, CDR2 YFSETQ. The receptor was derived from a female donor with multiple sclerosis, enrolled in a pregnancy study. The chain is built from TRBV5-1 and TRBJ2-7, with 7 bases lining up with TRBD2. The sample consisted of CD8+ T cells from peripheral blood mononuclear cells, taken in the first trimester of pregnancy. The CDR3 DNA is TGCGCCAGCGGGAGGGTCCAAAACCCAGCCGGATACGAGCAGTACTTC. It codes for CASGRVQNPAGYEQYF.